The clone carrying this T cell receptor (beta chain) showed up many times. The sample originates from a study of T cells in Graves' hyperthyroidism and ophthalmopathy. There were TCR beta CDR3 regions amplified from RNA transcripts. A set of HTBI primers served as the primers for a first-round RT-PCR of the TCR CDR3. MiXCR, run by TCRdb on the multiplex PCR reads, gives a single entry per CDR3 protein. The sample holds approximately 510,000 distinct CDR3 sequences; around 50% are singletons and the top ten take approximately 44%. Clinical symptoms, serum thyroxine and TRAb, thyroid ultrasound and orbital computed tomography together formed the diagnostic basis. The receptor was isolated from an adult woman with Graves' disease, either hyperthyroidism or ophthalmopathy (not recorded which). Sequencing was performed on peripheral blood or thyroid tissue (not recorded which).

The CDR3 region is CASSVNPTEETQYF. The DNA of the CDR3 is TGTGCCAGCAGCGTAAACCCGACAGAAGAGACCCAGTACTTC. The chain links TRBV9 to TRBJ2-5; a possible D gene is TRBD1 (5 bases). Looked up from germline, CDR1 is SGDLS and CDR2 is YYNGEE. The length of the CDR3 is 14 residues. Trimming left V 1 base short and J 3 bases short, with 10 bases between.